What follows describes a single T cell receptor (beta chain). Antigen: not known. The assay was immunoSEQ multiplex PCR, and TCRdb's table has in-frame clones only and misses some. Among roughly 2,000,000 clones, 85% to 95% were seen once, and the ten largest hold 0.95% to 1.5%. This sample was taken from a study of shared clonotypes between healthy human individuals. Findings and caveats of the study: Despite large depth, rarefaction showed incomplete sorted-subset sequencing. Larger estimated richness was generally recorded for naive subsets relative to memory subsets.

Germline V lookup: CDR1 WSHSY, CDR2 SAAADI. The CDR3 is 13 amino acids. The V gene lost 6 bases and the J gene lost 7 bases, with 12 bases spanning the gap. Positive CCR7 selection of CD45RO-negative cells yielded the naive CD8 cells, and terminally differentiated effector memory CD45RA+ cells were excluded. What was sequenced was naive CD8+ T cells sorted from blood. V usage is TRBV10-2 and J usage is TRBJ2-2; possibly TRBD1 for D (5 bases). This clonotype originated in a man between 18 and 35 years old in good health. The CDR3 region has the DNA TGCGCCAGCAGGTTCAGGGCGGTCGGGGAGCTGTTTTTT. Translated, it gives CASRFRAVGELFF.